This T cell receptor (beta chain) was profiled in a study of T-cell reconstitution after alpha-beta-depleted transplantation in children (dated by TCRdb to the mid-2010s). With regard to the full study: T-cell immune reconstitution after TCRalphabeta/CD19-depleted allogeneic hematopoietic cell transplantation in children was quantitatively tracked in the study by means of TCR repertoire profiling.

A word on this clonotype: What antigen it recognizes has not been identified. Per-base qualities were not stored, and no clone one base away is much larger.

The receptor library was made with PCR. Instrument used: Illumina HiSeq 2500. TCR libraries were prepared with molecular barcoding, using unique molecular identifiers to normalize TCRbeta repertoire quantification. TCRdb reworked the public reads: Q25 trimming with fastp, MiXCR clone assembly, productive beta chains retained. Each record represents a unique CDR3 protein, reported with the most common genes and DNA among its rows. This sample holds about 540,000 distinct CDR3 sequences; around 17% were observed only once. The ten biggest clones cover around 3.3% of the sample. Reading the germline V gene gives CDR1 MGHRA and CDR2 YSYEKL. Trimming at the junction amounts to 3 bases on V and 3 bases on J, and the germline ends lie 8 bases apart. CDR3 length: 13 amino acids, cysteine to phenylalanine. The kept DNA is CDR3 alone, 39 bases in frame from the first base.

The origin of this receptor is a human donor who donated a stem cell graft to a child with acute lymphoblastic leukemia. Sequenced material: PBMCs from the stem cell graft donor, taken from the stem cell graft. The receptor chain draws on TRBV4-1 and TRBJ2-5, and perhaps TRBD2 as D gene, on 6 matching bases. The DNA sequence reads TGCGCCAGCAGCCAGTTAGCGGAAGAGACCCAGTACTTC. This gives the protein CASSQLAEETQYF.